One sample yielded the 31 T cell receptor beta chains listed below, sequenced in a study of tumor-infiltrating lymphocytes in glioblastoma multiforme. Multiple V-beta primers and a C-beta primer amplified TCRB from RNA. TCRdb processed the multiplex PCR reads anew with MiXCR; each CDR3 protein has one entry. The sample contains some 9,300 distinct CDR3 sequences, about 79% of which appear only once. Sequences were obtained from brain tumor tissue. The origin of the receptors is a male donor with glioblastoma.

Remarks on this clonotype: A read error may account for a junction end that differs from germline. This chain links TRBV6-1 with TRBJ2-7; tentative D call: TRBD1 (5 bases). From germline, CDR1 is MNHNS and CDR2 SASEGT. This CDR3 region has 15 residues. The CDR3 region has the DNA TGTGCCAGCTTCCTAGATGTGGGGCACTCCTGCGAGCAATACTTC. This translates into CASFLDVGHSCEQYF.

A remark on this clonotype: A much larger clone differs from this one at a single base, so this may be a read error. The V and J genes are TRBV11-2 and TRBJ2-2; D is unclear. Trimming shortened V by 0 bases and J by 4 bases, and 6 bases separated the two germline ends. Germline CDR1 is SGHAT and CDR2 is FQNNGV. CDR3 length: 14 residues. The CDR3 region has the DNA TGTGCCAGCAGCTTAGATCCCGTCACCGGGGAGCTGTTTTTT. Protein sequence: CASSLDPVTGELFF.

A word on this clonotype: At one boundary the junction diverges from the germline segment, which might be a read error. The rearrangement joins TRBV11-2 to TRBJ2-2, with D possibly being TRBD2 (6 bases). Germline CDR1 is SGHAT and CDR2 is FQNNGV. This CDR3 is 20 amino acids long. The CDR3: CASTPSFDQGLAVNTGELFF. The CDR3 bases are TGTGCCAGCACCCCCTCATTCGACCAAGGGTTAGCGGTAAACACCGGTGAGCTGTTTTTT.

This clonotype was counted between two and nine times. The chain links TRBV11-3 to TRBJ2-3; 8 bases map to TRBD2. V gave up 5 bases and J gave up 9 bases; unmatched junction bases: 13. Per germline, CDR1 SGHNT and CDR2 YENEEA. This CDR3 has 15 amino acids. CDR3 in amino acids: CASSREGMGTLTQYF. CDR3 DNA sequence: TGTGCCAGCAGCCGGGAGGGAATGGGGACACTCACGCAGTATTTT.

The chain employs TRBV6-2 or TRBV6-3 and TRBJ2-1, with 11 nucleotides matching TRBD2. The CDR3 extends over 15 amino acids. V lost 9 bases, J lost 8 bases, and 12 bases stayed unmatched. Germline loops: CDR1 MNHEY, CDR2 SVGEGT. The CDR3 loop is CASSPLAGGPYEQFF. Written as DNA, the CDR3 is TGTGCCAGTAGTCCCCTAGCGGGGGGCCCCTATGAGCAGTTCTTC.

The J gene is TRBJ2-7, the V gene TRBV5-1, with 7 bases fitting TRBD2. The CDR3 consists of 14 residues. Germline V lookup: CDR1 SGHRS, CDR2 YFSETQ. V trimming: 6 bases; J trimming: 3 bases; junction bases outside the gene matches: 9. CDR3 in amino acids: CASTEVAGVYEQYF. CDR3 nucleotides: TGCGCCAGCACGGAAGTAGCGGGTGTCTACGAGCAGTACTTC.

The J gene is TRBJ1-4, the V gene TRBV5-5; no clear D gene. The germline V gene encodes CDR1 SGHKS and CDR2 YYEKEE (reference sequence). V dropped 3 bases and J dropped 0 bases, with 12 bases sitting between them. CDR3 size: 16 residues. The CDR3: CASSYTGLATNEKLFF. CDR3 sequence (DNA): TGTGCCAGCAGCTACACTGGACTTGCAACTAATGAAAAACTGTTTTTT.

This clonotype was seen repeatedly, ten times or more. The rearrangement links TRBV11-2 to TRBJ2-3, with 11 bases matching TRBD2. The CDR3 contains 16 residues. V dropped 3 bases and J dropped 4; count of bases not matched to a gene: 6. Germline loops: CDR1 SGHAT, CDR2 FQNNGV. CDR3 sequence reads: CASSFTSGSLSDTQYF. CDR3 DNA: TGTGCCAGCAGCTTCACTAGCGGGAGTTTGTCAGATACGCAGTATTTT. The full variable domain, its missing parts supplied by reference TRBV11-2 and TRBJ2-3, is EAGVAQSPRYKIIEKRQSVAFWCNPISGHATLYWYQQILGQGPKLLIQFQNNGVVDDSQLPKDRFSAERLKGVDSTLKIQPAKLEDSAVYLCASSFTSGSLSDTQYFGPGTRLTVL.

This clonotype showed up just a few times. Written as DNA, the CDR3 is TGCAGCGTTGAAGAAGTAGCGGGACTCAATGAGCAGTTCTTC. The encoded protein is CSVEEVAGLNEQFF. The genes are TRBV29-1 and TRBJ2-1; 8 nucleotides align to TRBD2. Losses at the gene ends were 0 bases for V and 6 bases for J; bases not matched to a gene: 4. Germline V lookup: CDR1 SQVTM, CDR2 ANQGSEA. The CDR3 runs to 14 residues.

This clonotype was found a few times. This chain joins TRBV11-3 and TRBJ1-4; weak D call: TRBD1 (6 bases). In germline, CDR1 is SGHNT, CDR2 YENEEA. The CDR3 is 14 residues long. V shed 5 bases and J shed 7 bases, with 14 bases lying between them. In DNA form, the CDR3 reads TGTGCCAGCAGCCCTGGGGGCCAGGGTGAAAAACTGTTTTTT. Translating gives CASSPGGQGEKLFF.

The table lists this clonotype with many counts. This chain links TRBV20-1 with TRBJ2-1; 10 bases are a match to TRBD2. This CDR3 has 15 amino acids. V shed 3 bases, J shed 2 bases, and the junction held 4 bases outside the gene matches. The germline V gene encodes CDR1 DFQATT and CDR2 SNEGSKA (reference sequence). The CDR3: CSARWTSGAYNEQFF. The CDR3 coding sequence is TGCAGTGCTAGGTGGACTAGCGGCGCCTACAATGAGCAGTTCTTC.

The V call is TRBV29-1, the J call TRBJ2-7; D not certain. V was pared by 3 bases and J by 3 bases, with 6 bases between. This CDR3 is built from 11 residues. Germline CDR1 is SQVTM and CDR2 is ANQGSEA. The DNA for the CDR3 is TGCAGCGTTGAGTATTACTACGAGCAGTACTTC. Protein: CSVEYYYEQYF.

This clonotype came up once. The chain combines TRBV20-1 with TRBJ2-1, with D possibly matching TRBD2 (7 bases). With 3 bases removed from V and 1 base from J, the gap between germline ends came to 13 bases. Looked up from germline, CDR1 is DFQATT and CDR2 is SNEGSKA (reference sequence). The length of the CDR3 is 15 residues. The CDR3 DNA sequence: TGCAGTGCTAGCTCTGGGGGGGCGTCCTACAATGAGCAGTTCTTC. Its protein product is CSASSGGASYNEQFF.

A remark on this clonotype: A much larger clone is a single base away; this may be a read error. The chain links TRBV6-5 to TRBJ2-1, with D hard to call. CDR3 length: 13 residues. Germline CDR1 is MNHEY and CDR2 is SVGAGI. CDR3 protein: CASSYSGSDEHFF. The CDR3 DNA sequence: TGTGCCAGCAGTTACTCGGGGTCTGATGAGCACTTCTTC.

The chain combines TRBV11-2 with TRBJ2-3, with 15 bases identical to TRBD2. CDR1 and CDR2 (germline): SGHAT, FQNNGV. This CDR3 contains 18 residues. J was trimmed by 6 bases and V by 3 bases; bases with no gene match: 10. The CDR3, as DNA: TGTGCCAGCAGCTTGCCCGGACTAGCGGGGGGGCCGGTGGATACGCAGTATTTT. Amino acid sequence: CASSLPGLAGGPVDTQYF.

Turning to this clonotype: Its ends do not fully match the called genes, so a read error is possible. V and J are TRBV10-2 and TRBJ2-1, with TRBD2 matching over 9 bases. The CDR3 spans 13 residues. Germline V CDR1 and CDR2: WSHSY, SAAADI. CDR3 sequence: CASRGSGSDEQFF. The CDR3 DNA follows: TGCGCCAGCAGGGGTAGCGGGAGTGATGAACAGTTCTTC.

This sequence joins TRBV29-1 and TRBJ2-7; 8 nucleotides match TRBD2. With V trimmed by 6 bases and J by 3 bases, 10 bases remained unmatched. This CDR3 region has 14 residues. Germline V CDR1 and CDR2: SQVTM, ANQGSEA. The CDR3 reads CSVLSGGGNYEQYF. The CDR3 coding sequence is TGCAGCGTACTCAGTGGCGGGGGGAACTACGAGCAGTACTTC.

This clonotype showed up just a few times. The rearrangement links TRBV11-1 to TRBJ2-5; TRBD1 might be the D (5 bases). Germline CDR1 reads SGHAT; CDR2 reads FQDESV (reference sequence). This CDR3 region has 12 residues. Between the trimmed V and J ends, which lost 2 bases and 10 bases, there was a span of 11 bases. This CDR3 reads CASSLRGQNQYF. The CDR3 DNA follows: TGTGCCAGCAGCTTAAGGGGCCAGAACCAGTACTTC.

Only a few counts were recorded for this clonotype. The chain recombines TRBV10-3 with TRBJ2-1, with 7 bases fitting TRBD2. The germline V gene encodes CDR1 ENHRY and CDR2 SYGVKD. The CDR3 contains 14 residues. V lost 7 bases, J lost 10 bases, and 13 bases stayed unmatched. The DNA for the CDR3 is TGTGCCATCAAGGCCAGCGGGGACCCGGGGGAGCAGTTCTTC. Its translation is CAIKASGDPGEQFF.

This clonotype has a single count. At one boundary the junction diverges from the germline segment, which might be a read error. The chain links TRBV6-2 or TRBV6-3 to TRBJ2-3; 8 positions match TRBD1. CDR3 length equals 15 residues. CDR1 and CDR2 (germline): MNHEY, SVGEGT. As DNA, the CDR3 is TGCGCCAGCACCGATGGAGGACAGGGTAGGGATACGCAGTATTTT. It is translated as CASTDGGQGRDTQYF.

Worth noting for this clonotype: A junction end diverges from the germline sequence, so it may reflect a read error. The rearrangement uses TRBV11-2 and TRBJ2-1, with 8 positions matching TRBD2. The CDR3 totals 13 residues. Germline lookup yields CDR1 SGHAT and CDR2 FQNNGV. The CDR3 spells CACSLGSGNGQFF. As DNA, the CDR3 is TGTGCCTGCAGCTTAGGTAGCGGGAATGGGCAGTTCTTC. The whole variable domain, filled in from reference TRBV11-2 and TRBJ2-1, reads EAGVAQSPRYKIIEKRQSVAFWCNPISGHATLYWYQQILGQGPKLLIQFQNNGVVDDSQLPKDRFSAERLKGVDSTLKIQPAKLEDSAVYLCACSLGSGNGQFFGPGTRLTVL.

For this clonotype: One end of the junction does not line up with germline, which may come from a read error. The chain combines TRBV30 with TRBJ2-1, with 12 bases that match TRBD2. CDR1 and CDR2 (germline): GTSNPN, SVGIG (reference sequence). The CDR3 runs to 15 residues. The CDR3 region is CAWSVLAGGYNQQFF. The CDR3 nucleotides read TGTGCCTGGAGTGTACTAGCGGGAGGCTACAATCAGCAGTTCTTC.

This rearrangement joins TRBV12-3 or TRBV12-4 to TRBJ1-6; perhaps TRBD1 as D (6 bases). V was cut by 3 bases and J by 7 bases, with 10 bases left in between. The CDR3 contains 14 residues. The CDR3 nucleotides read TGTGCCAGCAGTTTCCAGGGGCAGAATTCACCCCTCCACTTT. Its translation: CASSFQGQNSPLHF.

About this clonotype: With a much larger clone just one base away, this may be a read error. The chain recombines TRBV6-5 with TRBJ2-5; D might be TRBD1 or TRBD2, each matching 6 bases. V lost 4 bases to trimming and J lost 5 bases, with 11 bases between them. CDR1 is MNHEY, CDR2 SVGAGI, per germline. The CDR3 runs to 13 residues. CDR3 in amino acids: CASSSYGGETQYF. The CDR3 DNA reads TGTGCCAGCAGTTCTTACGGGGGCGAGACCCAGTACTTC.

This chain links TRBV20-1 with TRBJ1-2; D uncertain. From germline, CDR1 is DFQATT and CDR2 SNEGSKA (reference sequence). The V end was cut by 0 bases, the J end by 6 bases, with 17 bases between. The CDR3 extends over 15 amino acids. Here the CDR3 DNA reads TGCAGTGCTAGAGATACCCGGCAACCGTTTAATGGCTACACCTTC. It is translated as CSARDTRQPFNGYTF.

This chain links TRBV6-6 with TRBJ2-3; D gene unclear. V was cut by 6 bases and J by 0 bases, with 16 bases left in between. CDR3 size: 16 residues. CDR1 is MNHNY and CDR2 is SVGAGI in the germline V gene (reference sequence). For the CDR3, the DNA is TGTGCCAGCAGCTCCGTTTGGGCCGGTAGCACAGATACGCAGTATTTT. It specifies CASSSVWAGSTDTQYF.

Turning to this clonotype: At one boundary the junction diverges from the germline segment, which might be a read error. The chain joins TRBV11-2 to TRBJ2-2; a possible D gene is TRBD2 (5 bases). Germline lookup yields CDR1 SGHAT and CDR2 FQNNGV. This CDR3 region has 20 residues. CDR3 in amino acids: CASTPSFCQGLAVNTGEPFF. The CDR3 region has the DNA TGTGCCAGCACCCCCTCATTCTGCCAAGGGCTGGCGGTAAACACCGGGGAGCCGTTTTTT.

The chain has TRBV7-3 and TRBJ2-1, with D possibly being TRBD1 (5 bases). V dropped 9 bases and J dropped 0 bases, with 15 bases sitting between them. CDR1 and CDR2 (germline): SGHTA, FQGTGA. CDR3 length equals 15 residues. The CDR3 spells CARLSGMRSYNEQFF. The CDR3 DNA follows: TGTGCCAGGCTCTCAGGGATGCGCTCCTACAATGAGCAGTTCTTC.

This chain links TRBV14 with TRBJ2-1, with D uncertain. Per germline, CDR1 SGHDN and CDR2 FVKESK. The V and J ends lost 0 bases and 4 bases respectively, with 16 bases between them. This CDR3 is 17 amino acids long. The CDR3 nucleotides read TGTGCCAGCAGCCAAGAACGTACAGCTTATCTGTACAATGAGCAGTTCTTC. It specifies CASSQERTAYLYNEQFF.

V and J are TRBV11-3 and TRBJ1-6; TRBD1 matches 7 bases. CDR1 is SGHNT and CDR2 is YENEEA in the germline V gene. The CDR3 is made up of 15 amino acids. V shed 7 bases and J 7 bases; nucleotides not matched to a gene: 10. The chain's CDR3 is CASTEQGVRNSPLHF. The CDR3 nucleotides read TGTGCCAGCACCGAGCAGGGGGTTCGGAATTCACCCCTCCACTTT.

This clonotype was seen a handful of times. At one boundary the junction diverges from the germline segment, which might be a read error. The chain recombines TRBV5-1 with TRBJ2-3; D unresolved. Germline V CDR1 and CDR2: SGHRS, YFSETQ. CDR3 size: 14 residues. The CDR3 spells CASSQDRHTDTLYF. CDR3 DNA sequence: TGTGCCAGCAGCCAGGACCGACACACGGATACGCTGTATTTT.